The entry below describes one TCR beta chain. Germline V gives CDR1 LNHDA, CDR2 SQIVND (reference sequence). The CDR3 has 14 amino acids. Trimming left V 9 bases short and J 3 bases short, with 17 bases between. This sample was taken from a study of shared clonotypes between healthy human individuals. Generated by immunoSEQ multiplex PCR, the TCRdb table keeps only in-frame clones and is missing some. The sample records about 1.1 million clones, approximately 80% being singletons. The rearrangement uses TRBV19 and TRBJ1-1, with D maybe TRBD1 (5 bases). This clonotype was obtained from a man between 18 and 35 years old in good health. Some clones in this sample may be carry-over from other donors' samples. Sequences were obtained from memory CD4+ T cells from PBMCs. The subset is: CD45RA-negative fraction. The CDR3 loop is CASLSRAGDTEAFF. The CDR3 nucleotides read TGTGCCAGCTTGTCTAGGGCGGGGGACACTGAAGCTTTCTTT.